This is a list of T cell receptor beta chains from one sample in a study of shared clonotypes between healthy human individuals. Using immunoSEQ multiplex PCR, the repertoire was profiled, and TCRdb retains in-frame clones only, with some absent. The sample contains around 2.1 million clones, approximately 94% of which appear only once. The sample taken for sequencing was naive CD8+ T cells from PBMCs. The receptor set was obtained from a man aged 18 to 30 in good health. Some clones in this sample may be carry-over from other donors' samples. Each CDR3 is given without its conserved first and last residue. Fields, in order: V gene, J gene, CDR3 protein.

>TRBV28|TRBJ2-7
ASSLVQGAEQY
>TRBV28|TRBJ2-4
ATLSSGWAKNIQY
>TRBV6-5|TRBJ2-7
ASSYSWRDRLLKQY
>TRBV28|TRBJ2-7
ASSFRGSYEQY
>TRBV9|TRBJ1-1
ASSVAPREGPNTEAF
>TRBV5-1|TRBJ2-1
ASSLSAGRNYNEQF
>TRBV6-5|TRBJ1-1
ASKGGGNTEAF
>TRBV7-9|TRBJ2-1
ASSRTGSGPDNEQF
>TRBV4-1|TRBJ2-3
ASSPILAGGTDTQY
>TRBV5-1|TRBJ2-5
ASSYWRYQETQY
>TRBV5-1|TRBJ2-5
ASSFGRTETQY
>TRBV28|TRBJ1-2
ASSFGEGGYGYT
>TRBV11-2|TRBJ1-3
ASRKGYPSGNTIY
>TRBV5-1|TRBJ2-2
ASSLEDRGPFGELF
>TRBV7-9|TRBJ2-3
ASSQQGTREDTQY
>TRBV5-1|TRBJ2-7
ASSFLPSSYEQY
>TRBV7-9|TRBJ2-7
ASSLRDRVSYEQY
>TRBV27|TRBJ1-2
ASSLLAGSNYGYT
>TRBV2|TRBJ2-1
ASSETRSSYNEQF
>TRBV2|TRBJ1-5
ASSEIGTDQPQH
>TRBV19|TRBJ1-1
ASSGGGWGTEAF
>TRBV5-6|TRBJ1-1
ASSSRTGRAYTEAF